This entry lists 13 T cell receptor beta chains sequenced from one sample in a study of cytomegalovirus exposure and HLA in healthy donors. PCR primers comprised 60 Vbeta and 13 Jbeta primers. Data came from immunoSEQ multiplex PCR; TCRdb stores just in-frame clones and leaves some out. The profile covers 95,000 to 100,000 clones, with about four fifths appearing a single time and about 1.9% taken by the ten largest. The source material was PBMCs. Receptor source: a woman aged 40 to 49 in good health and CMV-seronegative.

The chain couples TRBV11-2 to TRBJ2-3, with unresolved D. The CDR3 loop spans 14 amino acids. Germline V lookup: CDR1 SGHAT, CDR2 FQNNGV. V gave up 5 bases and J gave up 6 bases, with 15 bases separating them. The chain's CDR3 is CASSNDPSADTQYF. CDR3 coding DNA: TGTGCCAGCAGCAATGATCCGAGTGCGGATACGCAGTATTTT. The variable domain in full, completed from reference TRBV11-2 and TRBJ2-3, reads EAGVAQSPRYKIIEKRQSVAFWCNPISGHATLYWYQQILGQGPKLLIQFQNNGVVDDSQLPKDRFSAERLKGVDSTLKIQPAKLEDSAVYLCASSNDPSADTQYFGPGTRLTVL.

The J gene is TRBJ2-3, the V gene TRBV19; 9 bases line up with TRBD2. The ends lost 5 bases at V and 0 bases at J; junction bases unmatched: 3. The CDR3 has 15 residues. Germline assignment: CDR1 LNHDA and CDR2 SQIVND (reference sequence). CDR3 sequence: CASSETSGSTDTQYF. CDR3 bases: TGTGCCAGTAGTGAAACTAGCGGGAGCACAGATACGCAGTATTTT.

The chain joins TRBV6-5 to TRBJ1-1; tentative D call: TRBD1 (6 bases). From germline, CDR1 is MNHEY and CDR2 SVGAGI. CDR3 length equals 14 residues. Between the trimmed V and J ends, which lost 2 bases and 3 bases, there was a span of 10 bases. CDR3 protein: CASSYRQADTEAFF. CDR3 DNA: TGTGCCAGCAGTTACCGACAGGCAGACACTGAAGCTTTCTTT.

The rearrangement uses TRBV5-1 and TRBJ2-3; 9 nucleotides match TRBD2. With V trimmed by 0 bases and J by 5 bases, 10 bases remained unmatched. The CDR3 length is 17 residues. Germline V gene data show CDR1 as SGHRS and CDR2 as YFSETQ. The CDR3 is CASSLARSGSPLDTQYF. The CDR3 DNA reads TGCGCCAGCAGCTTGGCCCGTAGCGGGAGCCCCTTAGATACGCAGTATTTT. The whole variable domain, filled in from reference TRBV5-1 and TRBJ2-3, reads KAGVTQTPRYLIKTRGQQVTLSCSPISGHRSVSWYQQTPGQGLQFLFEYFSETQRNKGNFPGRFSGRQFSNSRSEMNVSTLELGDSALYLCASSLARSGSPLDTQYFGPGTRLTVL.

V is TRBV6-1 and J is TRBJ1-1; TRBD1 is a possible D gene (6 bases). Germline V gene sequence: CDR1 MNHNS, CDR2 SASEGT. V gave up 6 bases and J gave up 5 bases, with 13 bases separating them. This CDR3 is built from 13 residues. DNA for the CDR3: TGTGCCAGCAGACAGGGCTTTGGGACTGAAGCTTTCTTT. Protein: CASRQGFGTEAFF.

The chain uses TRBV19 and TRBJ1-3, with a tentative D call TRBD1 (6 bases). Germline CDR1 reads LNHDA; CDR2 reads SQIVND (reference sequence). The germline V and J ends were trimmed by 5 bases and 0 bases, with 14 bases remaining between them. The CDR3 is made up of 16 amino acids. DNA of the CDR3: TGTGCCAGTAGTCGCGACAGGCCCCTCTCTGGAAACACCATATATTTT. Translating it yields CASSRDRPLSGNTIYF.

V gene TRBV5-1 combines with J gene TRBJ2-6; 10 nucleotides agree with TRBD1. The CDR3 length is 19 residues. Germline values: CDR1 SGHRS, CDR2 YFSETQ. The V gene end was trimmed by 1 base and the J gene end by 4 bases; junction bases not matched to a gene: 11. The CDR3 spells CASSLRAGTGVEGANVLTF. CDR3 nucleotide sequence: TGCGCCAGCAGCTTGAGGGCCGGGACAGGGGTGGAAGGGGCCAACGTCCTGACTTTC. Variable domain in full (rest from reference TRBV5-1 and TRBJ2-6): KAGVTQTPRYLIKTRGQQVTLSCSPISGHRSVSWYQQTPGQGLQFLFEYFSETQRNKGNFPGRFSGRQFSNSRSEMNVSTLELGDSALYLCASSLRAGTGVEGANVLTFGAGSRLTVL.

CDR3 loop: CASSGPRTGRAKNIQYF. The CDR3 nucleotides are TGTGCCAGCAGTGGCCCAAGGACAGGGCGGGCCAAAAACATTCAGTACTTC. The rearrangement uses TRBV28 and TRBJ2-4; 8 nucleotides line up with TRBD1. The CDR3 is 17 residues long. Germline assignment: CDR1 MDHEN and CDR2 SYDVKM. With 5 bases clipped from V and 1 base from J, the junction kept 10 bases outside the gene matches.

The genes are TRBV28 and TRBJ2-2; no clear D gene. V lost 1 base and J lost 5, with 14 bases in between. Germline V gene lookup returns CDR1 MDHEN and CDR2 SYDVKM. The CDR3 has 16 residues. The CDR3 loop reads CASSLLGGGGTGELFF. The CDR3, as DNA: TGTGCCAGCAGTTTATTAGGTGGCGGCGGAACCGGGGAGCTGTTTTTT.

The V and J genes are TRBV30 and TRBJ1-6, with D possibly TRBD1 on 5 matching bases. This CDR3 has 15 amino acids. Germline lookup yields CDR1 GTSNPN and CDR2 SVGIG (reference sequence). Trimming removed 2 bases from V and 6 bases from J, with 14 bases in between. The CDR3 nucleotides read TGTGCCTGGAGTATCGACAGTTTCGGTAATTCACCCCTCCACTTT. This codes for CAWSIDSFGNSPLHF.

The chain employs TRBV7-9 and TRBJ2-7; 10 bases are a match to TRBD1. The CDR3 runs 19 residues. The J segment lost 3 bases and the V segment lost 2 bases, leaving 16 bases of the junction unmatched. In germline, CDR1 is SEHNR, CDR2 FQNEAQ (reference sequence). In DNA form, the CDR3 reads TGTGCCAGCAGCTTACAATACCTTGGTGGCGGGACAGGGGTCTACGAGCAGTACTTC. Its protein product is CASSLQYLGGGTGVYEQYF.

A few counts support this clone. The chain links TRBV27 to TRBJ1-4; D gene uncertain. Trimming removed 3 bases from V and 3 bases from J, with 8 bases in between. CDR1 is MNHEY, CDR2 SMNVEV, per germline (reference sequence). This CDR3 comprises 14 residues. The CDR3 coding sequence is TGTGCCAGCAGTTTCGGGAGGTCTAATGAAAAACTGTTTTTT. It translates to CASSFGRSNEKLFF.

V usage is TRBV12-5 and J usage is TRBJ2-7; 7 bases are shared with TRBD2. Germline CDR1 and CDR2: LGHNT and FRNRAP. This CDR3 region has 18 residues. Trimming at V came to 3 bases and at J to 6 bases, leaving 20 bases not matched to a gene. The CDR3 DNA reads TGTGCTAGTGGTTTTAACCCCGGTTCGGGAGGTTTCCCCTTCGAGCAGTACTTC. This translates into CASGFNPGSGGFPFEQYF.